This is a list of T cell receptor beta chains from one sample in a study of long-term antiretroviral therapy in people with HIV. Measured with immunoSEQ multiplex PCR; TCRdb has only the in-frame clones, and not every one. The table includes about 22,000 clones, roughly 84% detected once. The sequences come from unsorted PBMCs, collected around 5.9 years after starting antiretroviral therapy. The receptors here all came from a young man with HIV. The conserved cysteine and the conserved F or W are not part of the CDR3 here. A D gene is named only where the DNA matches it firmly.

>.|TRBJ1-5|TRBV6-5
ASRRRQNSNQPQH
>.|TRBJ2-2|TRBV28
ASSLWSFQAGELF
>.|TRBJ1-2|TRBV6-4
ASSPGTGDYGYT
>.|TRBJ2-7|TRBV15
ATSREIDNLYEQY
>TRBD2|TRBJ2-7|TRBV19
ASSISWGGTYEQY
>.|TRBJ1-1|TRBV5-1
ASSLGRVTEAF
>.|TRBJ2-3|TRBV5-6
ASNPVGADTQY
>.|TRBJ2-7|TRBV7-2
ASSLRKGAGYEQY
>.|TRBJ2-3|TRBV4-1
ASSQEGGGTDTQY
>TRBD1|TRBJ2-1|TRBV4-1
ASSQVYTDRVFLSYNEQF
>.|TRBJ1-2|TRBV28
ASSLVPGQNYGYT
>.|TRBJ1-2|TRBV30
AWSVQVRGDYGYT
>.|TRBJ1-3|TRBV10-3
AISALGGRESGNTIY
>.|TRBJ2-4|TRBV7-9
ASNAGAGAKNIQY
>.|TRBJ1-1|TRBV7-9
ASSLVGPNTEAF